The T cell receptor (beta chain) under discussion was sequenced for a study of breast tumors, draining lymph nodes, adjacent tissues (dated by TCRdb to 2016 to 2017). About the investigation overall: The study compared TCR beta repertoires across tumor, adjacent nontumor tissue and axillary lymph nodes from breast cancer patients. In human breast cancer, the study set out to evaluate how tumor, surrounding tissue and draining lymph node repertoires relate to one another and whether T cells may move between these sites. Study-wide conclusions, independent of this receptor: T-cell repertoire diversity in tumors was found to be lower than in lymph nodes but higher than in nontumor tissue, and preferential V and J gene usage was observed. In luminal-like breast cancer, tumor and nontumor tissue repertoires resembled each other significantly more than in basal-like breast cancer. The data were judged consistent with most tumor T cells deriving from the lymph node and then expanding within tumor tissue. The study presented the conclusion that tumor T cells originate in lymph nodes as consistent with a hypothesis, not as something directly demonstrated.

TCRdb names Illumina HiSeq 2000 as the instrument used. Multiplex PCR amplification was used to build the TCR beta chain libraries. The amplified TCR beta chain products were analyzed by high-throughput sequencing. The raw public reads went through TCRdb reprocessing: fastp at Q25, MiXCR clone calling, in-frame beta chains kept. Rows with one shared CDR3 protein collapse into an entry with the most common genes and DNA. For this sample there are 200,000 to 250,000 distinct CDR3 sequences; under 40% appear just once. The top ten constitute over 3.5% of the sample. The axillary draining lymph nodes of breast cancer patients were the source of the lymph node samples. The junction shows trimming of 3 bases on V and 1 base on J, plus 14 bases between the germline ends. Reading the germline V gene gives CDR1 SGDLS and CDR2 YYNGEE. The CDR3, from cysteine to phenylalanine, totals 15 residues. Solely the CDR3 DNA is kept, with 45 bases framed from the first base.

The table lists this clonotype with many counts. Which antigen it targets is not known. No base quality values were provided; no much bigger clone lies one nucleotide off. The clonotype originates from a female donor with breast cancer. Some clones in this sample may be carry-over from other donors' samples. Material: axillary lymph node tissue. The sequence is built from TRBV9 and TRBJ2-7; the D region may be TRBD1 or TRBD2, each matching 6 bases equally. The CDR3 amino acid sequence is: CASSAGGGVSYEQYF. The nucleotide sequence is given as TGTGCCAGCAGCGCCGGGGGCGGCGTTTCCTACGAGCAGTACTTC.